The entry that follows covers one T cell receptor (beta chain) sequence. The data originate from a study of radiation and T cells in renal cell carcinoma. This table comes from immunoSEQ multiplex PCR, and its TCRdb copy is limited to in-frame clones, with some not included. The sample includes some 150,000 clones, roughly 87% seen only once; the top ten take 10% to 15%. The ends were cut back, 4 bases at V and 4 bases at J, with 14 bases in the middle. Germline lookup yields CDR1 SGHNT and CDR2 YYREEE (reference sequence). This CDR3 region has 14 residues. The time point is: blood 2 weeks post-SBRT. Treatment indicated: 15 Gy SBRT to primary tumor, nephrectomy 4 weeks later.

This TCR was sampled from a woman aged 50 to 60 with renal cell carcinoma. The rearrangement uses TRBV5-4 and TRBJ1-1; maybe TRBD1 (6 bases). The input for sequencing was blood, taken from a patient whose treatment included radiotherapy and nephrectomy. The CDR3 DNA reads TGTGCCAGCAGCGCCGGGGGCGCAGGCACTGAAGCTTTCTTT. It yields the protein CASSAGGAGTEAFF. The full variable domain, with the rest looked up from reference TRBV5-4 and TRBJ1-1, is ETGVTQSPTHLIKTRGQQVTLRCSSQSGHNTVSWYQQALGQGPQFIFQYYREEENGRGNFPPRFSGLQFPNYSSELNVNALELDDSALYLCASSAGGAGTEAFFGQGTRLTVV.